Listed here are 11 T cell receptor beta chains from one sample, sequenced in a study of cytomegalovirus exposure and HLA in healthy donors. PCR amplification relied on 60 Vbeta primers (plus 13 Jbeta primers). Method: immunoSEQ multiplex PCR; TCRdb's copy keeps in-frame clones and lacks some. The table has about 87,000 clones, 70% to 80% seen once. The sequenced sample was PBMCs. These receptors were obtained from a young man in good health and CMV-seropositive.

The chain links TRBV5-6 to TRBJ2-1, with 7 nucleotides matching TRBD2. With V trimmed by 0 bases and J by 8 bases, 8 bases remained unmatched. Germline V gene lookup returns CDR1 SGHDT and CDR2 YYEEEE. The CDR3 length is 15 residues. The CDR3 coding sequence is TGTGCCAGCAGCTTGGCGCCTAGCGGAGGGGATGAGCAGTTCTTC. Amino acids: CASSLAPSGGDEQFF.

The CDR3 reads CASSLPAGAYEQYF. The DNA of the CDR3 is TGTGCCAGCAGCTTACCGGCGGGAGCCTACGAGCAGTACTTC. The rearrangement links TRBV7-2 to TRBJ2-7, with 7 bases identical to TRBD2. CDR1 is SGHTA and CDR2 is FQGNSA in the germline V gene. The CDR3 length is 14 residues. V shed 2 bases and J 2 bases; nucleotides not matched to a gene: 3.

The chain carries TRBV19 and TRBJ2-1; TRBD1 aligns across 7 bases. The CDR3 length is 14 residues. J lost 6 bases, V lost 1 base, and 3 bases had no gene match. The V gene's germline CDR1 is LNHDA and CDR2 SQIVND (reference sequence). The CDR3 loop reads CASSIGQGPNEQFF. In DNA form, the CDR3 reads TGTGCCAGTAGTATAGGACAGGGCCCCAATGAGCAGTTCTTC.

The CDR3 coding sequence is TGTGCCAGCAGTTCAATTCGGACAGAGAACACTGAAGCTTTCTTT. As protein: CASSSIRTENTEAFF. The V gene is TRBV6-5, the J gene TRBJ1-1, with a tentative D call TRBD1 (6 bases). Trimming removed 4 bases at V and 1 base at J, with 13 bases between. Per germline, CDR1 MNHEY and CDR2 SVGAGI. CDR3 length equals 15 residues.

This chain connects TRBV2 to TRBJ2-1; 7 bases align to TRBD2. The germline V gene has CDR1 SNHLY and CDR2 FYNNEI. The ends lost 6 bases at V and 0 bases at J; junction bases unmatched: 5. There are 15 residues in the CDR3. The CDR3 DNA follows: TGTGCCAGCAGACCAAGCGGGACCTCCTACAATGAGCAGTTCTTC. This sequence encodes CASRPSGTSYNEQFF.

This chain joins TRBV5-1 and TRBJ2-2, with a possible D match to TRBD1 (5 bases). Germline loops: CDR1 SGHRS, CDR2 YFSETQ. With 2 bases removed from V and 4 bases from J, the gap between germline ends came to 6 bases. The CDR3 is 13 residues long. DNA for the CDR3: TGCGCCAGCAGCTTCGACAGCACCGGGGAGCTGTTTTTT. Translated, it gives CASSFDSTGELFF.

The rearrangement links TRBV27 to TRBJ1-1; tentatively, D is TRBD1 (5 bases). The CDR3 runs 16 residues. Germline CDR1 and CDR2: MNHEY and SMNVEV (reference sequence). The V gene lost 4 bases and the J gene lost 2 bases, with 17 bases spanning the gap. Here the CDR3 DNA reads TGTGCCAGCAGTTACGGAATCACAGGAGCTAACACTGAAGCTTTCTTT. Its translation is CASSYGITGANTEAFF.

This clone appeared once. V and J are TRBV4-3 and TRBJ2-7, with TRBD2 identical over 10 bases. CDR3 length equals 17 residues. Germline trimming cut 0 bases from V and 5 bases from J; bases unmatched to any gene: 10. The germline V gene has CDR1 LGHNA and CDR2 YSLEER. CDR3 DNA sequence: TGCGCCAGCAGCCAAGACGATAGCGGGAGGTCCCGCCACGAGCAGTACTTC. Translating it yields CASSQDDSGRSRHEQYF.

The V call is TRBV4-3, the J call TRBJ2-1; 15 nucleotides match TRBD2. Germline CDR1 LGHNA, CDR2 YSLEER. The length of the CDR3 is 17 residues. With V trimmed by 3 bases and J by 6 bases, 6 bases remained unmatched. CDR3 region: CASSQALGLAGGNEQFF. The DNA of the CDR3 is TGCGCCAGCAGCCAGGCTTTGGGACTAGCGGGGGGCAATGAGCAGTTCTTC.

This clone has just one count. J is TRBJ2-3 and V is TRBV7-3, with 7 nucleotides matching TRBD2. V was pared by 3 bases and J by 3 bases, with 6 bases of the junction left unmatched. CDR3 length: 15 amino acids. The germline gives CDR1 SGHTA, CDR2 FQGTGA. The CDR3 sequence is CASSLGGSQTDTQYF. The DNA of the CDR3 is TGTGCCAGCAGCTTGGGCGGGAGCCAGACAGATACGCAGTATTTT.

This chain connects TRBV10-3 to TRBJ2-7; 13 bases are a match to TRBD2. Unmatched junction bases numbered 8, after V lost 6 bases and J lost 6 bases. Germline lookup yields CDR1 ENHRY and CDR2 SYGVKD. This CDR3 comprises 15 residues. The DNA for the CDR3 is TGTGCCATCAGAGGGGGGACTAGCGGGAAAGGCGAGCAGTACTTC. This codes for CAIRGGTSGKGEQYF.